The following is a TCR beta chain sequence with its context. The sample comes from a study of blood T cell repertoires in COVID-19. The germline V and J ends were trimmed by 5 bases and 7 bases, with 8 bases remaining between them. The CDR3 is 11 residues long. Germline CDR1 SGHNT, CDR2 YENEEA. The repertoire was sequenced with immunoSEQ multiplex PCR; TCRdb's copy has only in-frame clones and lacks some. In the table there are 250,000 to 300,000 clones, 75% to 90% of which are singletons. The rearrangement joins TRBV11-3 to TRBJ1-1; D ambiguous. The TCR originated in an older woman with acute or convalescent COVID-19. Material for sequencing was peripheral blood. The CDR3 reads CASSALNEAFF. The CDR3 bases are TGTGCCAGCAGCGCCCTAAATGAAGCTTTCTTT.